The 22 T cell receptor beta chains presented below share a single source sample, sequenced in a study of blood T cells in healthy people across ages. The second PCR ran roughly 6 to 11 cycles with a sample-barcoded 5' primer and J-beta primers. Using its own MiXCR run on the 5' RACE reads, TCRdb lists one record per CDR3 protein. The repertoire holds hundreds of thousands of distinct CDR3 sequences, with more than 50% as singletons. The sequenced material came from blood. These receptor sequences come from a man aged 40-49 years in good health.

V and J are TRBV14 and TRBJ2-5; 13 positions match TRBD2. Trimming cost V 4 bases and J 11 bases; bases outside gene matches: 10. The CDR3 has 15 amino acids. Germline CDR1 reads SGHDN; CDR2 reads FVKESK. The DNA of the CDR3 is TGTGCCAGCAGCCCACTAGCGGGGGGGCTTCCTGAGCAGTACTTC. Its protein is CASSPLAGGLPEQYF.

The V and J genes are TRBV28 and TRBJ2-4; 7 bases agree with TRBD2. The J call is doubtful: the DNA matches TRBJ2-5 better. Germline V gives CDR1 MDHEN, CDR2 SYDVKM. The CDR3 is 14 residues long. CDR3 residues: CASSFRAGAETQYF. The CDR3 region has the DNA TGTGCCAGCAGTTTCAGGGCGGGAGCAGAGACCCAGTACTTC.

The chain carries TRBV18 and TRBJ2-1; 7 bases agree with TRBD1. After removal of 3 bases from V and 8 bases from J, the junction contained 10 bases not matched to a gene. The V gene's germline CDR1 is KGHSH and CDR2 LQKENI. There are 15 residues in the CDR3. The CDR3 region has the DNA TGTGCCAGCTCACCGACCGGGACAGCAGCGGATGAGCAGTTCTTC. This gives the protein CASSPTGTAADEQFF.

This sequence joins TRBV20-1 and TRBJ2-1; D is uncertain. Germline V lookup: CDR1 DFQATT, CDR2 SNEGSKA (reference sequence). V was cut by 5 bases and J by 5 bases, with 10 bases left in between. There are 12 residues in the CDR3. Written as DNA, the CDR3 is TGCAGTGCTCCGGCCTGGGACAATGAGCAGTTCTTC. Amino acids: CSAPAWDNEQFF.

This clonotype appeared a single time. This rearrangement joins TRBV20-1 to TRBJ2-7; 9 nucleotides match TRBD1. With 3 bases clipped from V and 4 bases from J, the junction kept 10 bases outside the gene matches. The CDR3 covers 15 residues. Germline-derived CDR1 and CDR2 are DFQATT and SNEGSKA (reference sequence). The CDR3 region is CSASPPGQGIYEQYF. Here the CDR3 DNA reads TGCAGTGCTAGTCCCCCGGGACAGGGTATTTACGAGCAGTACTTC.

The chain combines TRBV24-1 with TRBJ2-6; 7 positions match TRBD1. J lost 1 base, V lost 4 bases, and 9 bases had no gene match. Germline CDR1 KGHDR, CDR2 SFDVKD. The CDR3 totals 18 residues. CDR3 loop: CATSDRDSFPSGANVLTF. Here the CDR3 DNA reads TGTGCCACCAGTGACCGGGACAGTTTTCCTTCTGGGGCCAACGTCCTGACTTTC.

This clonotype showed up just a few times. This chain uses TRBV2 with TRBJ2-2; D not resolved. Looked up from germline, CDR1 is SNHLY and CDR2 is FYNNEI. This CDR3 is 11 amino acids long. Trimming stripped 8 bases from V and 3 bases from J, with 4 bases between. This chain's CDR3 is CASGDTGELFF. CDR3 in DNA: TGTGCCAGCGGAGACACCGGGGAGCTGTTTTTT.

This clonotype showed up just once. The V and J genes are TRBV19 and TRBJ2-5; 8 nucleotides agree with TRBD2. Germline CDR1 reads LNHDA; CDR2 reads SQIVND (reference sequence). V gave up 5 bases and J gave up 3 bases; unmatched junction bases: 8. The length of the CDR3 is 15 residues. The DNA for the CDR3 is TGTGCCAGTAGTGTTAGCGGGAACTCCAAAGAGACCCAGTACTTC. Protein product: CASSVSGNSKETQYF.

The rearrangement uses TRBV12-3 or TRBV12-4 and TRBJ2-7; 11 bases fit TRBD2. The CDR3 covers 14 residues. V lost 6 bases and J lost 5; bases outside the gene matches: 6. Here the CDR3 reads CASSLSGRANEQYF. CDR3 DNA: TGTGCCAGCAGCCTTAGCGGGAGGGCCAACGAGCAGTACTTC.

The chain combines TRBV6-4 with TRBJ1-1; possible D gene TRBD1, 6 bases. The V end lost 0 bases, the J end lost 1 base, and 9 bases lay between the germline ends. Per germline, CDR1 MRHNA and CDR2 SNTAGT. CDR3 length: 15 residues. The CDR3 coding sequence is TGTGCCAGCAGTGACTCAACGACAGGGAACACTGAAGCTTTCTTT. This codes for CASSDSTTGNTEAFF.

This chain uses TRBV29-1 with TRBJ2-7; possibly TRBD2 for D (5 bases). Per the germline V gene, CDR1 is SQVTM and CDR2 is ANQGSEA. This CDR3 is 13 amino acids long. The CDR3 sequence is CLVEGLGYNEQYF. CDR3 DNA: TGCTTAGTTGAGGGCCTGGGTTACAATGAGCAGTACTTC.

The CDR3 loop reads CASSLGTRGSETQYF. CDR3 nucleotide sequence: TGTGCCAGCAGCCTCGGGACTAGGGGATCGGAGACCCAGTACTTC. This chain connects TRBV4-2 to TRBJ2-5, with 8 bases identical to TRBD2. This CDR3 spans 15 amino acids. The V gene end was trimmed by 4 bases and the J gene end by 5 bases; junction bases not matched to a gene: 9. CDR1 is LGHNA and CDR2 is YNFKEQ in the germline V gene.

Comments on this clonotype: The junction departs from germline at one end; a sequencing error may be responsible. The rearrangement links TRBV7-2 to TRBJ2-3; possibly TRBD1 or TRBD2 for D (5 bases each). The germline V gene encodes CDR1 SGHTA and CDR2 FQGNSA. The CDR3 is 14 amino acids. The DNA of the CDR3 is TGTGCCAGCAGAATCGATGCTAGCACAGGTACGCAGTATTTT. Protein product: CASRIDASTGTQYF. Using reference TRBV7-2 and TRBJ2-3 for the parts outside the CDR3, the full variable domain is GAGVSQSPSNKVTEKGKDVELRCDPISGHTALYWYRQSLGQGLEFLIYFQGNSAPDKSGLPSDRFSAERTGGSVSTLTIQRTQQEDSAVYLCASRIDASTGTQYFGPGTRLTVL.

V is TRBV28 and J is TRBJ1-4; D not certain. Trimming took 5 bases from V and 7 from J, leaving 11 bases between them. This CDR3 is built from 13 residues. Germline loops: CDR1 MDHEN, CDR2 SYDVKM. CDR3 loop: CASSVSASEKLFF. As DNA, the CDR3 is TGTGCCAGCAGTGTGAGCGCCAGTGAAAAACTGTTTTTT.

The chain couples TRBV6-5 to TRBJ1-6; D is possibly TRBD1 (6 bases). Looked up from germline, CDR1 is MNHEY and CDR2 is SVGAGI. The CDR3 has 12 amino acids. V lost 6 bases and J lost 15, with 15 bases in between. As DNA, the CDR3 is TGTGCCAGCAGACCCGGGGGCCCGCACCTCCACTTT. Its protein product is CASRPGGPHLHF.

This sequence joins TRBV7-6 and TRBJ2-3, with unresolved D. V was clipped by 4 bases and J by 5 bases, with 7 bases between them. Germline CDR1 SGHVS, CDR2 FNYEAQ. This CDR3 is built from 12 residues. CDR3 sequence (DNA): TGTGCCAGCAGCTCGGTTCGAGATACGCAGTATTTT. Its protein is CASSSVRDTQYF.

The chain carries TRBV29-1 and TRBJ2-7; a possible D gene is TRBD2 (5 bases). CDR1 SQVTM and CDR2 ANQGSEA come from the germline V gene. Trimming took 4 bases from V and 6 from J, leaving 13 bases between them. CDR3 length equals 12 residues. CDR3 region: CSVGRLTAEQYF. The DNA of the CDR3 is TGCAGCGTTGGGAGACTAACTGCCGAGCAGTACTTC.

The V gene is TRBV20-1, the J gene TRBJ2-3; the match to TRBD2 covers 8 bases. This CDR3 is 15 amino acids long. From germline, CDR1 is DFQATT and CDR2 SNEGSKA (reference sequence). The ends lost 3 bases at V and 4 bases at J; junction bases unmatched: 9. The CDR3 loop is CSARAGGATADTQYF. The CDR3 region has the DNA TGCAGTGCTAGGGCGGGGGGAGCTACCGCAGATACGCAGTATTTT.

This chain uses TRBV20-1 with TRBJ1-2; 8 nucleotides line up with TRBD1. Germline lookup yields CDR1 DFQATT and CDR2 SNEGSKA (reference sequence). Trimming cost V 6 bases and J 4 bases; bases outside gene matches: 10. CDR3 length equals 14 residues. The CDR3 nucleotides are TGCAGTGCAAGACGACCAGGGGGCCGCTATGGCTACACCTTC. As protein: CSARRPGGRYGYTF.

V and J are TRBV15 and TRBJ1-5, with D tentatively TRBD1 (5 bases). From germline, CDR1 is LNHNV and CDR2 YYDKDF (reference sequence). The CDR3 is made up of 14 amino acids. Trimming took 0 bases from V and 6 from J, leaving 9 bases between them. CDR3 sequence reads: CATSREATGQPQHF. The CDR3 nucleotides are TGTGCCACCAGCAGAGAGGCTACAGGTCAGCCCCAGCATTTT.

This chain links TRBV10-3 with TRBJ2-1; D is uncertain. The germline V gene has CDR1 ENHRY and CDR2 SYGVKD. V lost 7 bases to trimming and J lost 6 bases, with 4 bases between them. This CDR3 has 10 amino acids. CDR3 bases: TGTGCCATCAAGGGCAATGAGCAGTTCTTC. Amino acids: CAIKGNEQFF.

The gene calls are TRBV28 and TRBJ2-4; 7 bases fit TRBD1. Matching the DNA end better, TRBJ2-5 makes the J call doubtful. There are 16 residues in the CDR3. Germline CDR1 MDHEN, CDR2 SYDVKM. The CDR3 spells CASSQEGGPSQETQYF. For the CDR3, the DNA is TGTGCCAGCAGTCAAGAAGGGGGCCCTTCCCAAGAGACCCAGTACTTC.